This T cell receptor beta chain was obtained from a study of early T cells in non-severe SARS-CoV-2 infection. V gave up 6 bases and J gave up 3 bases, with 9 bases separating them. The CDR3 runs 12 residues. CDR1 and CDR2 (germline): DFQATT, SNEGSKA (reference sequence). This clonotype was counted ten times or more. Unique molecular identifiers were added to individual cDNA molecules. In TCRdb, the 5' RACE reads were re-called with MiXCR into one record per CDR3 protein. Of around 45,000 distinct CDR3 sequences in the sample, roughly 7.3% are singletons; the top ten hold around 7.9%. The sample was whole blood. The rearrangement uses TRBV20-1 and TRBJ1-5; D is uncertain. This TCR derives from an adult who was a healthcare worker with PCR-confirmed SARS-CoV-2 infection or an uninfected control (not recorded which). CDR3 loop: CSARRPNQPQHF. In nucleotides, the CDR3 is TGCAGTGCCCGACGGCCCAATCAGCCCCAGCATTTT.